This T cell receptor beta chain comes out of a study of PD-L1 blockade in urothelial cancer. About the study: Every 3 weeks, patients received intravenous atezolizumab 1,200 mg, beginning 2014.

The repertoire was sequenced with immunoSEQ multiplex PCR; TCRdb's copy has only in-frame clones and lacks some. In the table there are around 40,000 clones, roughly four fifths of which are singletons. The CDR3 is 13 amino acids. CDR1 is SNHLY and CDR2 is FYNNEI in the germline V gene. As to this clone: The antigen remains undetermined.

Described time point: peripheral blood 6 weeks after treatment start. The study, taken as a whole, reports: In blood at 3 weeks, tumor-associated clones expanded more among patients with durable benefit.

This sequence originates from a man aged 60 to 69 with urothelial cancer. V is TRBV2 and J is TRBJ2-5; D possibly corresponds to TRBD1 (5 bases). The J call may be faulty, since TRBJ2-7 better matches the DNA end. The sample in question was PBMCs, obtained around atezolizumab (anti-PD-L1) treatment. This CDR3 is CASSGFAGNEQYF. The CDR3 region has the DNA TGTGCCAGCAGTGGGTTTGCAGGGAACGAGCAGTACTTC.